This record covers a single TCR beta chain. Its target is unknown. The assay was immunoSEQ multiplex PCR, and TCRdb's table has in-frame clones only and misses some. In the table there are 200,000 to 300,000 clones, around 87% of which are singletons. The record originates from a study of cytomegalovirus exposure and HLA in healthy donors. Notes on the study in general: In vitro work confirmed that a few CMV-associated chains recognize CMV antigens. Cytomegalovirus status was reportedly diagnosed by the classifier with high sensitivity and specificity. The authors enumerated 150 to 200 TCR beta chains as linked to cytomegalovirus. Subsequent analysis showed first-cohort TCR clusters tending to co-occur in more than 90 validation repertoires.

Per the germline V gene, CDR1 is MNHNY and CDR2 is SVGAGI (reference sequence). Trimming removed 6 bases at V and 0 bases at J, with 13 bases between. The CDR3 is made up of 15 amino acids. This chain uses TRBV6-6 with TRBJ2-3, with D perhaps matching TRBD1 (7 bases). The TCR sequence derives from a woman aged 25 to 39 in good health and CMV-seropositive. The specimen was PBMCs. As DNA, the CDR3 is TGTGCCAGCAGCCTCAGGGGGGAAAGCACAGATACGCAGTATTTT. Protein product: CASSLRGESTDTQYF.